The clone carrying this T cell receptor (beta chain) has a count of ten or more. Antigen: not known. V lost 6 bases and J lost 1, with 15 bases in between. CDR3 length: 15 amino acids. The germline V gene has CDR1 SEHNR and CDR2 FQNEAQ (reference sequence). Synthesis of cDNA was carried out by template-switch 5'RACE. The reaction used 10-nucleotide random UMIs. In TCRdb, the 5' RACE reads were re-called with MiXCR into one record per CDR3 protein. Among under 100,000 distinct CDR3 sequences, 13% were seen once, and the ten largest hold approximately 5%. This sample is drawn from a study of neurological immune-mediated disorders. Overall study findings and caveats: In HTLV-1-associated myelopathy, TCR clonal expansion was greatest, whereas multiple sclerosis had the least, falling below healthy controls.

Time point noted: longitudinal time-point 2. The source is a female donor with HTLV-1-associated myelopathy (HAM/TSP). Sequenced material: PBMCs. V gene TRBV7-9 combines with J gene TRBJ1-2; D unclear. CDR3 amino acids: CASRTPGGNNYGYTF. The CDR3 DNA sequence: TGTGCCAGCAGAACCCCCGGCGGGAATAACTATGGCTACACCTTC.